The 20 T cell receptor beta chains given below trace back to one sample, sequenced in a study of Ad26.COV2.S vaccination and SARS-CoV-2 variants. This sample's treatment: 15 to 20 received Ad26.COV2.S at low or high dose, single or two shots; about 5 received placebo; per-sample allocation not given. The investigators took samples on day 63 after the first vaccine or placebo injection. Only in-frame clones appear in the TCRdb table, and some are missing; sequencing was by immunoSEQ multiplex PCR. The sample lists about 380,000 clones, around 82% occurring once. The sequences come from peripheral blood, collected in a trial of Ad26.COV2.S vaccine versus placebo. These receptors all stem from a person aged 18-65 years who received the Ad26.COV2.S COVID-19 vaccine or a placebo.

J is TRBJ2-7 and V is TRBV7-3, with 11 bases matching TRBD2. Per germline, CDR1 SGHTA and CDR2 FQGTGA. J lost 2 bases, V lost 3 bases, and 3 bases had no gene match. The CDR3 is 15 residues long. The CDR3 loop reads CASSLTSGTPYEQYF. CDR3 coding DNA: TGTGCCAGCAGCTTGACTAGCGGGACTCCCTACGAGCAGTACTTC.

The CDR3 spells CASSQRWTEAFF. CDR3 coding DNA: TGTGCCAGCAGCCAAAGGTGGACTGAAGCTTTCTTT. The chain is built from TRBV3-1 (or the pseudogene TRBV3-2) and TRBJ1-1; D gene ambiguous. The CDR3 covers 12 residues. The germline gives CDR1 LGHDT, CDR2 YNNKEL (reference sequence). V was clipped by 2 bases and J by 5 bases, with 6 bases between them.

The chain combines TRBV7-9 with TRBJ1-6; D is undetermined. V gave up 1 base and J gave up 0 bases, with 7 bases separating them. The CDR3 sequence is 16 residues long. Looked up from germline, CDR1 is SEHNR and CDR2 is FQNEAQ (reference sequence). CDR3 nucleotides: TGTGCCAGCAGCTTAGTACAGAGCTCCTATAATTCACCCCTCCACTTT. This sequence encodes CASSLVQSSYNSPLHF.

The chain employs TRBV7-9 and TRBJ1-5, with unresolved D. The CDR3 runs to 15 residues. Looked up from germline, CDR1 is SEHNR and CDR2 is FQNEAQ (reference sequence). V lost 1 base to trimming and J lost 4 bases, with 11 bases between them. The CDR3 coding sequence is TGTGCCAGCAGCTTAGACGGTCTCGCTAATCAGCCCCAGCATTTT. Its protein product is CASSLDGLANQPQHF. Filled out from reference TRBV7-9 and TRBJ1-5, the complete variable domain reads DTGVSQNPRHKITKRGQNVTFRCDPISEHNRLYWYRQTLGQGPEFLTYFQNEAQLEKSRLLSDRFSAERPKGSFSTLEIQRTEQGDSAMYLCASSLDGLANQPQHFGDGTRLSIL.

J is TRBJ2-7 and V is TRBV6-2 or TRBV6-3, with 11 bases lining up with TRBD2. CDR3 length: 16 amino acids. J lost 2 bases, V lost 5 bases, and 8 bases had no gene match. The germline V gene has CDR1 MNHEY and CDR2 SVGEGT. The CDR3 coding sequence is TGTGCCAGCAGTAAATTGACTAGCGGGATCACCTACGAGCAGTACTTC. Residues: CASSKLTSGITYEQYF.

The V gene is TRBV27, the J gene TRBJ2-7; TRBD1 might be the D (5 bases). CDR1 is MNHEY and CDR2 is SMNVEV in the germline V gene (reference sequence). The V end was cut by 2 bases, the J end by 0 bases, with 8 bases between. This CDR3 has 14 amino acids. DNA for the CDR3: TGTGCCAGCAGTTTAACGGACAACTCCTACGAGCAGTACTTC. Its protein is CASSLTDNSYEQYF.

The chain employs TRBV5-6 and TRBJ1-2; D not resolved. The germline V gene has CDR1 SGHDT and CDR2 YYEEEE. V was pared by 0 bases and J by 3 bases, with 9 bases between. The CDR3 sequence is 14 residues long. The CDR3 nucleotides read TGTGCCAGCAGCTTGGAGACGGGCCACTATGGCTACACCTTC. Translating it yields CASSLETGHYGYTF.

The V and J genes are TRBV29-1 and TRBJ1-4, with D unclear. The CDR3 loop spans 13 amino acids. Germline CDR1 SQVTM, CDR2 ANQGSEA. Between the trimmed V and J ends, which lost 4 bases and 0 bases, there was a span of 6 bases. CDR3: CSVGSATNEKLFF. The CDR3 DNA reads TGCAGCGTTGGTAGTGCAACTAATGAAAAACTGTTTTTT.

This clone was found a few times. CDR3 nucleotide sequence: TGCGCCAGCAGCCAACCGAGACGGAACTATGGCTACACCTTC. It codes for CASSQPRRNYGYTF. The V and J genes are TRBV4-1 and TRBJ1-2; no clear D gene. Germline V gene sequence: CDR1 MGHRA, CDR2 YSYEKL. V was cut by 2 bases and J by 2 bases, with 9 bases left in between. The CDR3 is made up of 14 amino acids.

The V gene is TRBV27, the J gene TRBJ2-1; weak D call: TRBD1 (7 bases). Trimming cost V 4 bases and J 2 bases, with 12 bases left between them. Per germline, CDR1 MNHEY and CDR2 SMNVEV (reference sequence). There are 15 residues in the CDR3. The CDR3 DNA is TGTGCCAGCAGTTACAGGGGAGGCCCCTACAATGAGCAGTTCTTC. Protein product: CASSYRGGPYNEQFF.

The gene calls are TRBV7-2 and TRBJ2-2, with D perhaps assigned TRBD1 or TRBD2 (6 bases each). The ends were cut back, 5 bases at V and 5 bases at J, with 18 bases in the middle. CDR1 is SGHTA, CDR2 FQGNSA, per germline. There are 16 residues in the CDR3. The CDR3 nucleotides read TGTGCCAGCAGCCTACTCGGGGGCTTTTGGACCGGGGAGCTGTTTTTT. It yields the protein CASSLLGGFWTGELFF.

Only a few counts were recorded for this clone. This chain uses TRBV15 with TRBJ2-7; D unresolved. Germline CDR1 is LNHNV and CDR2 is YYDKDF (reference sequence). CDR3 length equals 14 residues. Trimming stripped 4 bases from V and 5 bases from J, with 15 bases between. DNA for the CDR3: TGTGCCACCAGCACCGGAATTCGAGAGCACGAGCAGTACTTC. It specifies CATSTGIREHEQYF. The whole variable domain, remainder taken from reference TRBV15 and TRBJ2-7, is DAMVIQNPRYQVTQFGKPVTLSCSQTLNHNVMYWYQQKSSQAPKLLFHYYDKDFNNEADTPDNFQSRRPNTSFCFLDIRSPGLGDTAMYLCATSTGIREHEQYFGPGTRLTVT.

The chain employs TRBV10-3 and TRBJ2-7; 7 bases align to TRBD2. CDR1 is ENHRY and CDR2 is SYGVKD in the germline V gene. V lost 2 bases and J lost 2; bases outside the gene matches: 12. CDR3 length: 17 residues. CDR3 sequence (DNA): TGTGCCATCAGTGAGCCGGCAAGGGGACTAAAACCCTACGAGCAGTACTTC. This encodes CAISEPARGLKPYEQYF.

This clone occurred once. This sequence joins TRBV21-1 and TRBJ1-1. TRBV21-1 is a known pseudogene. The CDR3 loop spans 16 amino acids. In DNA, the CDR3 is TGTGCCAGCAGCAAAGACTTTGAAGGGACGAACACTGAAGCTTTCTTT. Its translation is CASSKDFEGTNTEAFF.

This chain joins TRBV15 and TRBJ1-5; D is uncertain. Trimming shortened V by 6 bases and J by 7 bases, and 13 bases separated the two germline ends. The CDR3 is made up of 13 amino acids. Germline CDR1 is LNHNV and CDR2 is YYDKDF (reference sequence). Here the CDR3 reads CATSRPGGQPQHF. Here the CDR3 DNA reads TGTGCCACCAGTCGGCCCGGCGGCCAGCCCCAGCATTTT.

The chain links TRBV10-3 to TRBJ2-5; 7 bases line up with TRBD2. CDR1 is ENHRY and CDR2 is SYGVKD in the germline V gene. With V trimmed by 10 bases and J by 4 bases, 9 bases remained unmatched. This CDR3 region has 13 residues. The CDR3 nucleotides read TGTGCCACCAGAACGACTAGCAGAGAGACCCAGTACTTC. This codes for CATRTTSRETQYF.

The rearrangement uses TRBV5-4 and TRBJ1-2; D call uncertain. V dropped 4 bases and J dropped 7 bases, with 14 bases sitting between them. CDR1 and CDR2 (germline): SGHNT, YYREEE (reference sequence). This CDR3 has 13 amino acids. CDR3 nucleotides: TGTGCCAGCAGCCCATCCCCGGTGGGTGGCTACACCTTC. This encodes CASSPSPVGGYTF.

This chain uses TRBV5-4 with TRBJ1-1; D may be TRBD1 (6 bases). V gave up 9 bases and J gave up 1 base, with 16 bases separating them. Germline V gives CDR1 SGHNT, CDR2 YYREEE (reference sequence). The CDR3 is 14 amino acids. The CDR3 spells CAILPGTPNTEAFF. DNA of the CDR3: TGTGCCATCCTACCCGGGACACCGAACACTGAAGCTTTCTTT.

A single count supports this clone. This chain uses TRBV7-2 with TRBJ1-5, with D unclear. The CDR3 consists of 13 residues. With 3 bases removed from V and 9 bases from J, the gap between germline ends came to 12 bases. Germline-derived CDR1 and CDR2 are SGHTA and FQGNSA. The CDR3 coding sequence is TGTGCCAGCAGCTTTCCCCCAGGTGGGCCCCAGCATTTT. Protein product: CASSFPPGGPQHF. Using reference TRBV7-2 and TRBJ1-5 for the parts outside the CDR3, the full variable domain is GAGVSQSPSNKVTEKGKDVELRCDPISGHTALYWYRQSLGQGLEFLIYFQGNSAPDKSGLPSDRFSAERTGGSVSTLTIQRTQQEDSAVYLCASSFPPGGPQHFGDGTRLSIL.

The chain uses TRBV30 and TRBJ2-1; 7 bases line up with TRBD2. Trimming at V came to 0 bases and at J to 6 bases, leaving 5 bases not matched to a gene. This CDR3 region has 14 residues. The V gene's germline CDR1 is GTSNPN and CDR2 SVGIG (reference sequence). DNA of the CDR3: TGTGCCTGGAGTGTATGGGGAGGGCCCAATGAGCAGTTCTTC. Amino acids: CAWSVWGGPNEQFF. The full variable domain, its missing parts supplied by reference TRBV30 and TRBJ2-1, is SQTIHQWPATLVQPVGSPLSLECTVEGTSNPNLYWYRQAAGRGLQLLFYSVGIGQISSEVPQNLSASRPQDRQFILSSKKLLLSDSGFYLCAWSVWGGPNEQFFGPGTRLTVL.